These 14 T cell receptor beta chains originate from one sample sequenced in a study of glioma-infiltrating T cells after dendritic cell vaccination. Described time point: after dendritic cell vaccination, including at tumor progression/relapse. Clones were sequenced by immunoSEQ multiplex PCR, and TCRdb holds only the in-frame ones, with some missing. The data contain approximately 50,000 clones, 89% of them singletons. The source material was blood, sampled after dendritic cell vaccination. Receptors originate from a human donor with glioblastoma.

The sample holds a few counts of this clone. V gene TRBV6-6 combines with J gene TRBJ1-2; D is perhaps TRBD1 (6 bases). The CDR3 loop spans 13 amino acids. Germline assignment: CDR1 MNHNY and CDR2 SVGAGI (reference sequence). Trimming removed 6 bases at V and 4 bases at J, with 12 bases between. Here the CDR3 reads CASRTGRSYGYTF. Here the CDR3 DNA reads TGTGCCAGCAGGACAGGTCGCTCCTATGGCTACACCTTC.

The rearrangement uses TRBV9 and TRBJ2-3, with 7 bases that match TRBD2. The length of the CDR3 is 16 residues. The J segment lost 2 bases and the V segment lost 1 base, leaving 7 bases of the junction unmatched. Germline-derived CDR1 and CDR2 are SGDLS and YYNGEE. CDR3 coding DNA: TGTGCCAGCAGCGTACGTCTAGCGGAGACCACAGATACGCAGTATTTT. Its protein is CASSVRLAETTDTQYF.

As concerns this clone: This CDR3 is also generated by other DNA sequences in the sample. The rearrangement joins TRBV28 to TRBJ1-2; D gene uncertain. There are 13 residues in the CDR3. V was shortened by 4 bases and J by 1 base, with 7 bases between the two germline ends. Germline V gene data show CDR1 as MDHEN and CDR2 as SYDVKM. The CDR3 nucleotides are TGTGCCAGCAGTTCAGGCAGTAACTATGGCTACACCTTC. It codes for CASSSGSNYGYTF.

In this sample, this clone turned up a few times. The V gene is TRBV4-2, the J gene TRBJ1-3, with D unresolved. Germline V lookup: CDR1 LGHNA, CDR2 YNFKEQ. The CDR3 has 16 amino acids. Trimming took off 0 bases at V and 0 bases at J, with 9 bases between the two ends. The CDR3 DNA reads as TGTGCCAGCAGCCAAGATCTACCCTTCTCTGGAAACACCATATATTTT. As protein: CASSQDLPFSGNTIYF.

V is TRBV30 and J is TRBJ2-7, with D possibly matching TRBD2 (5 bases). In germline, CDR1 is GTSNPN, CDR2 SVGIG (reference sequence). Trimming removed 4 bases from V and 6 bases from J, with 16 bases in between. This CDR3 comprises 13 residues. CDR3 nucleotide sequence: TGTGCCTGGACCTTAGCGAGGGTGGGCGAGCAGTACTTC. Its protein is CAWTLARVGEQYF.

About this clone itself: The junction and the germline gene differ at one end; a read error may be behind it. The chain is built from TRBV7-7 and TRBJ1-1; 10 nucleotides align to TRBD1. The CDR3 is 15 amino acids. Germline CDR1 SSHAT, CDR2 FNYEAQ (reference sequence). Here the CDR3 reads CASSPDRGEHTEAFF. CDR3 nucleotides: TGTGCTAGCAGCCCGGACAGGGGGGAACATACTGAAGCTTTCTTT.

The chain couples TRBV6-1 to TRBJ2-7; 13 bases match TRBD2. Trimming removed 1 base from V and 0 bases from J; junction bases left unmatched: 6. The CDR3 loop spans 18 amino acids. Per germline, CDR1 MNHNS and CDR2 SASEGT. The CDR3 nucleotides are TGTGCCAGCAGTGAAGAGGGACTAGCGGGACTAAACTCCTACGAGCAGTACTTC. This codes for CASSEEGLAGLNSYEQYF.

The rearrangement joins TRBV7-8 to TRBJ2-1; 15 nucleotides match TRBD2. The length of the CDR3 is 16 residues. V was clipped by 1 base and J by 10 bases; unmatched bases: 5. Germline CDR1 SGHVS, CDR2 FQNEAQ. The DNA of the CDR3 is TGTGCCAGCAGCTTAGGGACTAGCGGGAGGGCATGGGAGCAGTTCTTC. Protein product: CASSLGTSGRAWEQFF.

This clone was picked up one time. The CDR3 DNA reads TGTGCCAGTAGTAGTAGGAACACCGGGGAGCTGTTTTTT. Encoded protein: CASSSRNTGELFF. The chain carries TRBV19 and TRBJ2-2; D remains unclear. The CDR3 totals 13 residues. Germline CDR1 LNHDA, CDR2 SQIVND (reference sequence). Trimming left V 4 bases short and J 1 base short, with 4 bases between.

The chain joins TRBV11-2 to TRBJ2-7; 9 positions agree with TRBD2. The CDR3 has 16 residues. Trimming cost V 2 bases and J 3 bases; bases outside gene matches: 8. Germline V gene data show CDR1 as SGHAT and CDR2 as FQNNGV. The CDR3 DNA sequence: TGTGCCAGCAGCTTAATGGGACTAGCTCGCCACTACGAGCAGTACTTC. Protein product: CASSLMGLARHYEQYF.

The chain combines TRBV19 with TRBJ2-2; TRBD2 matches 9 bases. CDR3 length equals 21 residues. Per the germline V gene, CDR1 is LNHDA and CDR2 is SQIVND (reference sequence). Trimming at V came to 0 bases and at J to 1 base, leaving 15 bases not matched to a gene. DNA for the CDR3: TGTGCCAGTAGTATAGATCTTAGCGGGAGTGCGGTTTTTAGGAACACCGGGGAGCTGTTTTTT. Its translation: CASSIDLSGSAVFRNTGELFF.

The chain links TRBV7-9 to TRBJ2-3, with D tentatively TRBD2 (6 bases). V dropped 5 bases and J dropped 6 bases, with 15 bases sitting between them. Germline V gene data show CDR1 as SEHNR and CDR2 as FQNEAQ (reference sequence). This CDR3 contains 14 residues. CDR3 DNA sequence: TGTGCCAGCAGCCCCGGGGGAGGAGTTGATACGCAGTATTTT. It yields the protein CASSPGGGVDTQYF.

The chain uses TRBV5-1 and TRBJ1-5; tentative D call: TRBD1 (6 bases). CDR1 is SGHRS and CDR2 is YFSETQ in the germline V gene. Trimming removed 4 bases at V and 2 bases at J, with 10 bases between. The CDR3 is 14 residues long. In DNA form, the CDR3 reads TGCGCCAGCAGCCCGGACAGCCGCAATCAGCCCCAGCATTTT. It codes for CASSPDSRNQPQHF.

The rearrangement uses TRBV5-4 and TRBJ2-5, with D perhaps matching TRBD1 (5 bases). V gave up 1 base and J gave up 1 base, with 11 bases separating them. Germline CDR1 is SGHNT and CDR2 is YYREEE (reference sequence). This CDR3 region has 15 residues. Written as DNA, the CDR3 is TGTGCCAGCAGCTTGAGCGCCCAGGGCCAAGAGACCCAGTACTTC. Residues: CASSLSAQGQETQYF. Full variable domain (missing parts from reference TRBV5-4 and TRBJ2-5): ETGVTQSPTHLIKTRGQQVTLRCSSQSGHNTVSWYQQALGQGPQFIFQYYREEENGRGNFPPRFSGLQFPNYSSELNVNALELDDSALYLCASSLSAQGQETQYFGPGTRLLVL.